This T cell receptor (beta chain) was found in a study of cytomegalovirus exposure and HLA in healthy donors. Study at large: Previous work identified 120 million or so unique TCR beta sequences from around 200 million T cells. From HLA-typed donors, an early data release held 70 million to 95 million unique TCRs. Study-wide results and limits: There were some public TCRs occurring in many donors, but most TCR sequences were rare.

A multiplex PCR was run with 60 Vbeta primers and 13 Jbeta primers. TCRdb's copy holds only in-frame clones and misses some; the assay was immunoSEQ multiplex PCR. Of over 150,000 clones detected, about 76% appear once; the ten largest clones hold roughly 7.3%. On this clone itself: No antigen is known for it.

Per germline, CDR1 SGHKS and CDR2 YYEKEE (reference sequence). The trim removed 4 bases at V and 0 bases at J, leaving 3 bases unmatched. The CDR3 loop spans 15 amino acids. This TCR was recovered from a male donor in good health and CMV-seropositive. The sample taken for sequencing was PBMCs. The J gene is TRBJ1-4, the V gene TRBV5-5; 7 bases are a match to TRBD1. The CDR3 here is CASSRDSATNEKLFF. The CDR3 nucleotides are TGTGCCAGCAGCCGGGACAGTGCAACTAATGAAAAACTGTTTTTT.